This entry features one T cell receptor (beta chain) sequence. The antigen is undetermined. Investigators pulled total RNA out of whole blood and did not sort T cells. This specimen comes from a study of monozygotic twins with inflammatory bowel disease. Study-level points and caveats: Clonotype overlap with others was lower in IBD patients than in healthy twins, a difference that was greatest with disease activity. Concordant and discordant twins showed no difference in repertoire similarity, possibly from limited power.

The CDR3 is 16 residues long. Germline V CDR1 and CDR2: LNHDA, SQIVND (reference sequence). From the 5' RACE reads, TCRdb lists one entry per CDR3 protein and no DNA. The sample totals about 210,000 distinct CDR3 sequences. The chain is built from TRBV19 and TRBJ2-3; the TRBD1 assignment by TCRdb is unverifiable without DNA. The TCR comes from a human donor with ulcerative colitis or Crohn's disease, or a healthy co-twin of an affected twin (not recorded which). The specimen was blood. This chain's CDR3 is CASSLTPGQGKDTQYF.